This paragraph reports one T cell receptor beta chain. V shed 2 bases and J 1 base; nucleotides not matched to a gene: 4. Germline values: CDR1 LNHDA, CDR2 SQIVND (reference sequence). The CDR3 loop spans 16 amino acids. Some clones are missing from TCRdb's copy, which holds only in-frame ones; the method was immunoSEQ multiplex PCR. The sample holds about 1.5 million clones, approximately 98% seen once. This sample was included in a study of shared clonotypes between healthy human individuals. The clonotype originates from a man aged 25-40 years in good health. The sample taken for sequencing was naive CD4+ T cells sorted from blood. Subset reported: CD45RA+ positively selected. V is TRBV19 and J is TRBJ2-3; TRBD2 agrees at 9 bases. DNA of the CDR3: TGTGCCAGTAGTATATCAAGGACTAGCGGCACAGATACGCAGTATTTT. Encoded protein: CASSISRTSGTDTQYF.